This T cell receptor (beta chain) came from a study of OX40 agonist ivuxolimab in advanced cancers. Study-wide background: One hepatocellular carcinoma and a couple of cutaneous melanoma patients partially responded. Study outcomes and limitations: Expanded clones were, on average, more numerous among CD8+ T cells than CD4+. At 0.1 to 3.0 mg/kg and by week 6, clonal expansion occurred in CD4+ and CD8+ blood T cells.

Profiling relied on immunoSEQ multiplex PCR, and the TCRdb table lists in-frame clones only, not all of them. The sample has about 83,000 clones, approximately 84% seen once. Worth noting for this clone: Its antigen is not identified.

This CDR3 has 12 residues. Trimming took 6 bases from V and 6 from J, leaving 11 bases between them. The V gene's germline CDR1 is KGHSH and CDR2 LQKENI. The clonotype was recovered from an adult with an advanced solid tumor such as melanoma, head and neck, liver or kidney cancer. This chain connects TRBV18 to TRBJ1-1, with D uncertain. This material consisted of CD4+ or CD8+ T cells sorted from blood, taken in a trial of the OX40 agonist ivuxolimab. The CDR3 nucleotides read TGTGCCAGCTCCCGTTTGCCTCCTGAAGCTTTCTTT. Protein sequence: CASSRLPPEAFF.